Below, 14 T cell receptor beta chains from the same sample are listed, as sequenced in a study of response to subunit inactivated influenza vaccine. MiXCR was run by TCRdb on the RT-PCR reads, yielding one entry per CDR3 protein. The table records hundreds of thousands of distinct CDR3 sequences, approximately 14% of them present only once. The starting material was PBMCs from blood, obtained 11 to 12 days after vaccination. The receptors here all came from a middle-aged man who received an inactivated influenza vaccine.

This clonotype was picked up a small number of times. The V and J genes are TRBV6-5 and TRBJ1-4; a possible D gene is TRBD1 (5 bases). The germline CDR1 and CDR2 sequences are MNHEY and SVGAGI. Trimming took off 1 base at V and 5 bases at J, with 8 bases between the two ends. CDR3 length: 14 amino acids. This CDR3 reads CASSYLTENEKLFF. The CDR3 bases are TGTGCCAGCAGTTACTTGACAGAAAATGAAAAACTGTTTTTT.

The table lists this clonotype with a few counts. The chain uses TRBV5-6 and TRBJ1-1; D perhaps matches TRBD1 (6 bases). With 0 bases removed from V and 10 bases from J, the gap between germline ends came to 19 bases. The CDR3 loop spans 15 amino acids. The germline V gene encodes CDR1 SGHDT and CDR2 YYEEEE. The DNA for the CDR3 is TGTGCCAGCAGCTTGGAGGCGAGGGCAGGGGTTACAGCTTTCTTT. Translating it yields CASSLEARAGVTAFF.

This clonotype appeared a few times. The chain carries TRBV19 and TRBJ2-5; D gene ambiguous. V was trimmed by 3 bases and J by 1 base, leaving 6 bases between them. CDR3 length: 13 residues. Germline loops: CDR1 LNHDA, CDR2 SQIVND (reference sequence). CDR3 nucleotide sequence: TGTGCCAGTAGTATTCTAGTCCAAGAGACCCAGTACTTC. Translated: CASSILVQETQYF.

The V gene is TRBV7-2, the J gene TRBJ2-7; 7 bases fit TRBD2. Germline V gene data show CDR1 as SGHTA and CDR2 as FQGNSA. This CDR3 has 17 amino acids. With V trimmed by 5 bases and J by 1 base, 14 bases remained unmatched. The DNA for the CDR3 is TGTGCCAGCAGCCCCAGACGGGTTAGCGGGCGTTCCTACGAGCAGTACTTC. Encoded protein: CASSPRRVSGRSYEQYF. Using reference TRBV7-2 and TRBJ2-7 for the parts outside the CDR3, the full variable domain is GAGVSQSPSNKVTEKGKDVELRCDPISGHTALYWYRQSLGQGLEFLIYFQGNSAPDKSGLPSDRFSAERTGGSVSTLTIQRTQQEDSAVYLCASSPRRVSGRSYEQYFGPGTRLTVT.

V and J are TRBV27 and TRBJ2-7, with TRBD2 identical over 7 bases. The CDR3 covers 13 residues. V lost 9 bases, J lost 0 bases, and 5 bases stayed unmatched. The V gene's germline CDR1 is MNHEY and CDR2 SMNVEV (reference sequence). The CDR3 is CASRGRHSYEQYF. The DNA for the CDR3 is TGTGCCAGTCGCGGGAGACACTCCTACGAGCAGTACTTC.

The rearrangement joins TRBV28 to TRBJ2-3; D is unresolved. Trimming removed 2 bases from V and 0 bases from J, with 15 bases in between. The CDR3 consists of 17 residues. The germline gives CDR1 MDHEN, CDR2 SYDVKM. The CDR3 region is CASSLSGPSSSTDTQYF. CDR3 nucleotides: TGTGCCAGCAGTTTAAGTGGCCCCTCCTCTAGCACAGATACGCAGTATTTT.

The gene calls are TRBV6-2 or TRBV6-3 and TRBJ2-2; 7 bases are a match to TRBD1. This CDR3 region has 16 residues. CDR1 MNHEY and CDR2 SVGEGT come from the germline V gene. Unmatched junction bases numbered 11, after V lost 7 bases and J lost 3 bases. The CDR3 bases are TGTGCCAGCATCTCCGCCGGGACAGTGGACACCGGGGAGCTGTTTTTT. Protein sequence: CASISAGTVDTGELFF.

In this sample, this clonotype turned up a few times. The CDR3 DNA reads as TGCAGTGCTCCGGATGGCAGATCAACTAATGAAAAACTGTTTTTT. Amino acid sequence: CSAPDGRSTNEKLFF. The chain is built from TRBV20-1 and TRBJ1-4; D is ambiguous. CDR3 length equals 15 residues. CDR1 is DFQATT and CDR2 is SNEGSKA in the germline V gene (reference sequence). Trimming pared 5 bases from V and 0 bases from J, leaving 13 bases between.

The rearrangement uses TRBV5-1 and TRBJ2-5; the D is unclear. The CDR3 is made up of 13 amino acids. V was clipped by 2 bases and J by 3 bases, with 8 bases between them. Germline lookup yields CDR1 SGHRS and CDR2 YFSETQ. Here the CDR3 DNA reads TGCGCCAGCAGCTTCCGACCCGAAGAGACCCAGTACTTC. It translates to CASSFRPEETQYF.

The sample holds a few counts of this clonotype. The chain links TRBV20-1 to TRBJ2-7; D is perhaps TRBD1 (6 bases). CDR3 size: 14 residues. V was pared by 4 bases and J by 0 bases, with 13 bases between. CDR1 is DFQATT, CDR2 SNEGSKA, per germline (reference sequence). The CDR3 sequence is CSAMDRLSSYEQYF. CDR3 DNA sequence: TGCAGTGCTATGGACAGACTCAGCTCCTACGAGCAGTACTTC.

The chain links TRBV28 to TRBJ2-6; D remains ambiguous. Germline V gene sequence: CDR1 MDHEN, CDR2 SYDVKM. The CDR3 extends over 13 amino acids. V dropped 10 bases and J dropped 1 base, with 8 bases sitting between them. CDR3 sequence: CATFYSGANVLTF. The CDR3 coding sequence is TGTGCCACCTTTTATTCTGGGGCCAACGTCCTGACTTTC.

This clonotype was observed a few times. The rearrangement joins TRBV29-1 to TRBJ2-5; 12 nucleotides match TRBD2. The J segment lost 3 bases and the V segment lost 2 bases, leaving 13 bases of the junction unmatched. This CDR3 is built from 18 residues. Germline V lookup: CDR1 SQVTM, CDR2 ANQGSEA. The CDR3 spells CSVERRSSGRAKKETQYF. In DNA, the CDR3 is TGCAGCGTTGAAAGGCGGTCTAGCGGGAGGGCGAAGAAAGAGACCCAGTACTTC.

The chain has TRBV9 and TRBJ2-1; possibly TRBD2 for D (6 bases). Germline-derived CDR1 and CDR2 are SGDLS and YYNGEE. The CDR3 spans 16 residues. V was clipped by 1 base and J by 0 bases, with 11 bases between them. CDR3 nucleotides: TGTGCCAGCAGCGTAACGGTCGGGAGCTCCTACAATGAGCAGTTCTTC. This sequence encodes CASSVTVGSSYNEQFF.

This clonotype was observed a handful of times. CDR3 in DNA: TGCAGTGCTGGCGAGGCGCCTTGGGGAGCGTCCGAGCAGTACTTC. Translated: CSAGEAPWGASEQYF. The chain links TRBV20-1 to TRBJ2-7, with D perhaps matching TRBD2 (5 bases). Germline V CDR1 and CDR2: DFQATT, SNEGSKA (reference sequence). The CDR3 totals 15 residues. Deletions cut 5 bases from V and 6 bases from J, with 23 bases between.